This TCR beta chain was observed in a study of cytomegalovirus exposure and HLA in healthy donors. TCRdb's table, derived via immunoSEQ multiplex PCR, lists solely in-frame clones and lacks some. The profile shows approximately 110,000 clones, just under 95% of them singletons. Trimming removed 3 bases from V and 1 base from J, with 25 bases in between. Germline CDR1 reads MNHEY; CDR2 reads SMNVEV (reference sequence). There are 20 residues in the CDR3. To note about this clone: Its target is not known.

Study conclusions and caveats: In vitro data verified a few CMV-associated chains as specific for CMV antigens.

The chain has TRBV27 and TRBJ1-5; D may be TRBD1 (5 bases). The sequenced sample was PBMCs. The TCR comes from a woman aged 18-29 years in good health and CMV-seronegative. The CDR3 protein is CASSFYSGSLGLGSNQPQHF. Here the CDR3 DNA reads TGTGCCAGCAGTTTCTATTCGGGGTCTCTGGGACTAGGGAGCAATCAGCCCCAGCATTTT.